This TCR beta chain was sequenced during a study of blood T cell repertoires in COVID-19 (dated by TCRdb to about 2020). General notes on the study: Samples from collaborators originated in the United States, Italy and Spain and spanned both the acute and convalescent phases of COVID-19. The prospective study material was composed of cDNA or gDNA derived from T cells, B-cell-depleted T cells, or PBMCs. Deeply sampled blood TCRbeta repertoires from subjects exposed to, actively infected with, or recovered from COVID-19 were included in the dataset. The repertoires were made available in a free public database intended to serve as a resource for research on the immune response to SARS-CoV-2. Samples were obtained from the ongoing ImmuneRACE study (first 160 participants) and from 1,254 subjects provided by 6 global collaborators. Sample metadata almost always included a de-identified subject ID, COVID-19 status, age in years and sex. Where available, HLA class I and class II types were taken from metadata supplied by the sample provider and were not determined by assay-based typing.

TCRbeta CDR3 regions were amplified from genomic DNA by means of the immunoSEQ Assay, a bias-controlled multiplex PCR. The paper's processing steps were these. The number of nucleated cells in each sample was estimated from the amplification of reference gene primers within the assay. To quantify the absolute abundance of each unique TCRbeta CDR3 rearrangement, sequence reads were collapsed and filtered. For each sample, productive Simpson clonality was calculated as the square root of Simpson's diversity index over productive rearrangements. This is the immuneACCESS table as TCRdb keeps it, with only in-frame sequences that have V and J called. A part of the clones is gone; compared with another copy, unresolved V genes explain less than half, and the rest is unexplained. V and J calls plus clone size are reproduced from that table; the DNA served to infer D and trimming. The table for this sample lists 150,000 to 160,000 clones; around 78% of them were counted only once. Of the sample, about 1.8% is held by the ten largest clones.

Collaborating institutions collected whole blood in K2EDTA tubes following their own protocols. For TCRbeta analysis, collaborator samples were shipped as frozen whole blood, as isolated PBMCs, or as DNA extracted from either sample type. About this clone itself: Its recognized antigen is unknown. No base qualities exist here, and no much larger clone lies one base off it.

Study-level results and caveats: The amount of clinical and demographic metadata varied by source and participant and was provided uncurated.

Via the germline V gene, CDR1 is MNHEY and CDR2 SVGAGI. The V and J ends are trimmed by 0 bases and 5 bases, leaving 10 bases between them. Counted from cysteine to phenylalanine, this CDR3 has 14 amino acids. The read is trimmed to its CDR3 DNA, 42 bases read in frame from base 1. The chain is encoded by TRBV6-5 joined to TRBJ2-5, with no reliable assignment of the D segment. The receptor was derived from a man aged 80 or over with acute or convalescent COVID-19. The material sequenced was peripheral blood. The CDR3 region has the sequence CASSYSGFQETQYF. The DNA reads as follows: TGTGCCAGCAGTTACTCGGGCTTCCAGGAGACCCAGTACTTC.